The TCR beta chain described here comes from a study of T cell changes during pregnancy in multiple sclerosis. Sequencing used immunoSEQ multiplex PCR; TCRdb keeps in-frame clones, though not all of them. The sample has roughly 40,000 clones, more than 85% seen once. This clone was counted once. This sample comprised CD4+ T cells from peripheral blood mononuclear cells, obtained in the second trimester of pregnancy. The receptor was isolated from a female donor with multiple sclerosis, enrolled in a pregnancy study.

The CDR3 DNA reads TGTGCCAGCAGTAACATTGCGGGGGCTTATGGCTACACCTTC. Encoded protein: CASSNIAGAYGYTF. V and J are TRBV2 and TRBJ1-2; TRBD1 is a possible D gene (6 bases). Trimming removed 5 bases at V and 5 bases at J, with 15 bases between. The CDR3 runs to 14 residues. Per germline, CDR1 SNHLY and CDR2 FYNNEI.